The clone carrying this T cell receptor beta chain has ten or more counts. Its target is unknown. Diagnostic assessment was based on clinical symptoms, serum thyroxine and TRAb, thyroid ultrasound and orbital computed tomography. PBMCs stemmed from approximately 9.1 ml fresh peripheral blood. This sample was included in a study of T cells in Graves' hyperthyroidism and ophthalmopathy. Background on the study: Initial diagnosis, before any treatment, was when peripheral blood was collected.

Findings of the study overall: Among clonotypes expanded in thyroid above 0.001, most were also found in blood.

This CDR3 contains 13 residues. V was shortened by 0 bases and J by 8 bases, with 8 bases between the two germline ends. CDR1 is MDHEN, CDR2 SYDVKM, per germline. RNA transcripts served as the template for amplifying TCR beta CDR3 regions. The HTBI primer set served for first-round RT-PCR of the TCR CDR3. A single record per CDR3 protein comes from TCRdb applying MiXCR to the multiplex PCR reads. The profile shows hundreds of thousands of distinct CDR3 sequences, around 15% of them singletons. The sequencing input was blood. The receptor's source is a woman in her thirties or forties with Graves' ophthalmopathy. The chain recombines TRBV28 with TRBJ2-4, with a weak D call TRBD2 (6 bases). This chain's CDR3 is CASSLWGEDIQYF. CDR3 coding DNA: TGTGCCAGCAGTTTATGGGGGGAGGACATTCAGTACTTC.